A selection of T cell receptor beta chains follows, all from one sample in a study of cytomegalovirus exposure and HLA in healthy donors. Sequencing was performed with immunoSEQ multiplex PCR; in TCRdb, only in-frame clones are kept and a portion is missing. The repertoire consists of about 140,000 clones, with 94% occurring once and the leading ten covering 1.5% to 2%. Sequenced input: PBMCs. These TCRs come from a man aged 18 to 30 in good health and CMV-seropositive. Both conserved end residues are part of each CDR3. A D gene is named only where the DNA matches it firmly. Clone size, where shown, is once, few, many, or a class for clones that have expanded.

v_gene	abundance	d_gene	j_gene	CDR3nt	CDR3aa
TRBV6-5	.	.	TRBJ2-3	TGTGCCACCGAGCGAGCGGGTAGCACAGATACGCAGTATTTT	CATERAGSTDTQYF
TRBV27	.	.	TRBJ2-5	TGTGCCAGCAGAGGTTACCCAGGGAAAGGTGCTGAGACCCAGTACTTC	CASRGYPGKGAETQYF
TRBV29-1	.	TRBD1	TRBJ2-1	TGCAGCGCAGGACAGGGTCAAATAAATGAGCAGTTCTTC	CSAGQGQINEQFF
TRBV28	.	TRBD1	TRBJ2-1	TGTGCCAGCAGTCCCGACAGGGCCCATGAGCAGTTCTTC	CASSPDRAHEQFF
TRBV7-3	.	TRBD1	TRBJ1-1	TGTGCCAGCAGCTCCCAAGGAGGGGGCTGGACGCGGAACACTGAAGCTTTCTTT	CASSSQGGGWTRNTEAFF
TRBV5-1	.	.	TRBJ1-2	TGCGCCAGCAGTGGGCAGGCGGGCGACTATGGCTACACCTTC	CASSGQAGDYGYTF
TRBV28	.	TRBD2	TRBJ2-3	TGTGCCTCGCAGCGGGGACCCACAGATACGCAGTATTTT	CASQRGPTDTQYF
TRBV5-6	.	TRBD1	TRBJ2-5	TGTGCCAGCAGCTACGGGACAGGGGGAGAGACCCAGTACTTC	CASSYGTGGETQYF
TRBV29-1	few	.	TRBJ1-1	TGCAGCGTTTCACAGGGTTGGACTGAAGCTTTCTTT	CSVSQGWTEAFF
TRBV7-3	.	.	TRBJ2-5	TGTGCCAGCAGCTGGCGGCCCCGAGAGACCCAGTACTTC	CASSWRPRETQYF